This is a list of T cell receptor beta chains from one sample in a study of blood T cell repertoires in COVID-19. Assay: immunoSEQ multiplex PCR; the TCRdb copy retains only in-frame clones and omits some. The table lists 100,000 to 150,000 clones, approximately 88% of them singletons, with 9% to 12% in the top ten. Sequencing input: peripheral blood. The receptors stem from a middle-aged man with acute or convalescent COVID-19. CDR3s include the opening cysteine and the closing phenylalanine or tryptophan. Each record gives: V gene, clone size, D gene, J gene, CDR3 protein, CDR3 DNA. D genes are given only for firm matches. Some rows have no size entry. The others give once, few or many, or a class for an expanded clone.

>TRBV7-3|-|TRBD1|TRBJ1-2
CASSPSGQGVGGYTF
TGTGCCAGCAGCCCCTCGGGACAGGGGGTTGGTGGCTACACCTTC
>TRBV7-2|-|-|TRBJ1-5
CASSLEGGNQPQHF
TGTGCCAGCAGCTTAGAAGGGGGCAATCAGCCCCAGCATTTT
>TRBV19|-|-|TRBJ1-5
CASSVGEYSNQPQHF
TGTGCCAGTAGTGTAGGGGAGTATAGCAATCAGCCCCAGCATTTT
>TRBV2|-|-|TRBJ1-1
CASSEQGSMTEAFF
TGTGCCAGCAGTGAACAGGGGTCTATGACTGAAGCTTTCTTT
>TRBV28|-|TRBD1|TRBJ1-2
CASRHRDRGLGYTF
TGTGCCAGCAGGCACCGGGACAGGGGGCTTGGCTACACCTTC
>TRBV5-1|-|TRBD2|TRBJ2-2
CASSLGLAGTGELFF
TGCGCCAGCAGCTTGGGACTAGCGGGAACCGGGGAGCTGTTTTTT
>TRBV3-1/TRBV3-2|-|-|TRBJ1-2
CASSQVQGGYTF
TGTGCCAGCAGCCAAGTTCAGGGTGGCTACACCTTC
>TRBV18|-|TRBD2|TRBJ2-3
CASSPRGTSGSDTQYF
TGTGCCAGCTCACCACGGGGGACTAGCGGGTCAGATACGCAGTATTTT
>TRBV2|-|-|TRBJ2-3
CASTPGVVSTDTQYF
TGTGCCAGCACTCCGGGGGTAGTTAGCACAGATACGCAGTATTTT
>TRBV7-9|-|-|TRBJ1-6
CASSATGLQNSPLHF
TGTGCCAGCAGCGCGACAGGCCTTCAAAATTCACCCCTCCACTTT
>TRBV6-5|-|-|TRBJ1-3
CASSYSGAGGNTIYF
TGTGCCAGCAGTTACTCGGGGGCTGGAGGAAACACCATATATTTT
>TRBV5-4|-|-|TRBJ1-1
CASSLQNTEAFF
TGTGCCAGCAGCTTGCAGAACACTGAAGCTTTCTTT
>TRBV5-5|-|TRBD2|TRBJ2-1
CASSWGGSSYNEQFF
TGTGCCAGCAGCTGGGGGGGAAGCTCCTACAATGAGCAGTTCTTC
>TRBV2|-|-|TRBJ1-4
CASSEGQWNEKLFF
TGTGCCAGCAGTGAAGGGCAGTGGAATGAAAAACTGTTTTTT
>TRBV4-2|-|TRBD1|TRBJ1-5
CASSQADRGNQPQHF
TGTGCCAGCAGCCAGGCGGACAGGGGCAATCAGCCCCAGCATTTT
>TRBV28|-|TRBD1|TRBJ1-2
CASSLFRVRDRVPAGYTF
TGTGCCAGCAGTTTATTCCGGGTCCGGGACAGAGTCCCCGCTGGCTACACCTTC
>TRBV10-3|-|TRBD1|TRBJ1-1
CAISPTGENTEAFF
TGTGCCATCAGCCCGACAGGGGAGAACACTGAAGCTTTCTTT
>TRBV9|once|TRBD1|TRBJ2-1
CASSVEGTGYNEQFF
TGTGCCAGCAGCGTAGAAGGGACAGGCTACAATGAGCAGTTCTTC
>TRBV10-3|-|TRBD1|TRBJ2-5
CAIGKDRDRETQYF
TGTGCCATCGGGAAGGACAGGGACCGGGAGACCCAGTACTTC
>TRBV7-6|-|-|TRBJ2-5
CASSIGNHETQYF
TGTGCCAGCAGCATCGGGAACCATGAGACCCAGTACTTC
>TRBV5-8|-|-|TRBJ1-5
CASSLVPGVQPQHF
TGTGCCAGCAGCTTGGTTCCAGGGGTACAGCCCCAGCATTTT
>TRBV5-4|-|-|TRBJ1-2
CASSGESYGYTF
TGTGCCAGCAGCGGGGAGAGCTATGGCTACACCTTC
>TRBV19|few|-|TRBJ2-7
CASSTQGTGSYEQYF
TGTGCCAGTAGTACTCAGGGTACCGGGTCCTACGAGCAGTACTTC
>TRBV6-5|-|-|TRBJ1-1
CASRRQPDRDTEAFF
TGTGCCAGCAGAAGACAGCCCGATAGGGACACTGAAGCTTTCTTT
>TRBV19|-|TRBD1|TRBJ1-6
CASSIGSQGGSPLHF
TGTGCCAGTAGTATAGGCAGCCAGGGGGGTTCACCCCTCCACTTT
>TRBV5-1|-|TRBD1|TRBJ1-1
CASSLDRGTEAFF
TGCGCCAGCAGCCTAGACAGGGGCACTGAAGCTTTCTTT
>TRBV30|-|-|TRBJ2-3
CAWVHRVFRSTDTQYF
TGTGCCTGGGTCCACAGGGTTTTTCGTAGCACAGATACGCAGTATTTT
>TRBV19|-|TRBD1|TRBJ1-2
CASNISLRDRGDLWGYTF
TGTGCCAGCAACATCTCTCTCCGGGACAGGGGGGACCTATGGGGATACACCTTC
>TRBV30|-|TRBD1|TRBJ1-2
CAWTRSGGESYTF
TGTGCCTGGACGAGGTCAGGGGGCGAAAGCTACACCTTC
>TRBV3-1/TRBV3-2|-|TRBD1|TRBJ1-5
CASSQGTGLQPQHF
TGTGCCAGCAGCCAAGGGACAGGGCTACAGCCCCAGCATTTT
>TRBV6-4|-|-|TRBJ1-1
CASSPGYSPDTEAFF
TGTGCCAGCAGCCCGGGTTACTCCCCGGACACTGAAGCTTTCTTT
>TRBV9|-|TRBD2|TRBJ2-7
CASSVGDSGGTYEQYF
TGTGCCAGCAGCGTAGGGGATAGCGGGGGGACCTACGAGCAGTACTTC
>TRBV28|once|TRBD1|TRBJ1-3
CASLDRERNTIYF
TGTGCCAGCCTGGACAGGGAAAGAAACACCATATATTTT
>TRBV18|-|TRBD1|TRBJ1-1
CASSLGTVNTEAFF
TGTGCCAGCTCACTTGGGACAGTAAACACTGAAGCTTTCTTT
>TRBV2|-|TRBD1|TRBJ1-2
CASSGADRRGDGYTF
TGTGCCAGCAGTGGGGCGGACAGGCGAGGAGATGGCTACACCTTC
>TRBV11-2|once|-|TRBJ2-3
CASSLELYPLAVDTQYF
TGTGCCAGCAGCTTAGAGCTGTATCCACTAGCCGTAGATACGCAGTATTTT
>TRBV7-6|-|-|TRBJ1-1
CAVGDNTEAFF
TGTGCCGTAGGGGATAACACTGAAGCTTTCTTT
>TRBV5-1|-|TRBD1|TRBJ1-1
CASSPDRGSDTEAFF
TGCGCCAGCAGCCCAGACAGGGGCTCGGACACTGAAGCTTTCTTT
>TRBV6-6|-|TRBD1|TRBJ1-2
CASTTQGSGYTF
TGTGCCAGCACTACACAGGGGAGCGGCTACACCTTC
>TRBV4-1|-|-|TRBJ2-3
CASSRQEATDTQYF
TGCGCCAGCAGCCGTCAGGAGGCCACAGATACGCAGTATTTT
>TRBV3-1/TRBV3-2|-|TRBD2|TRBJ2-3
CASQAGGSDTQYF
TGTGCCAGCCAGGCGGGAGGGTCAGATACGCAGTATTTT
>TRBV6-5|-|-|TRBJ2-1
CASSPDSSYNEQFF
TGTGCCAGCAGTCCCGACTCGTCCTACAATGAGCAGTTCTTC
>TRBV9|-|-|TRBJ2-2
CASSVVWGSPEFTGELFF
TGTGCCAGCAGCGTTGTATGGGGCAGTCCCGAATTTACCGGGGAGCTGTTTTTT
>TRBV7-2|-|-|TRBJ2-3
CASSLPRTDTQYF
TGTGCCAGCAGCCTCCCGCGTACAGATACGCAGTATTTT
>TRBV24-1|once|TRBD1|TRBJ2-2
CATSGRGQGNTGELFF
TGTGCCACCAGTGGTAGGGGACAGGGGAACACCGGGGAGCTGTTTTTT
>TRBV2|-|TRBD1|TRBJ2-7
CASRDRGREQYF
TGTGCCAGCAGGGACAGGGGGCGGGAGCAGTACTTC
>TRBV3-1/TRBV3-2|-|-|TRBJ2-1
CASSPGLLGNEQFF
TGTGCCAGCAGCCCAGGGTTGCTCGGCAATGAGCAGTTCTTC
>TRBV5-6|-|-|TRBJ2-2
CASRINLNTGELFF
TGTGCCAGCAGGATCAACTTAAACACCGGGGAGCTGTTTTTT
>TRBV5-5|-|TRBD1|TRBJ2-5
CASSLQYRGQETQYF
TGTGCCAGCAGCTTGCAGTACAGGGGCCAAGAGACCCAGTACTTC
>TRBV19|-|-|TRBJ2-4
CASQSREAKNIQYF
TGTGCCAGTCAGAGCCGGGAAGCCAAAAACATTCAGTACTTC
>TRBV5-8|-|TRBD1|TRBJ1-2
CASSSPGTGGFGYGYTF
TGTGCCAGCAGCTCCCCCGGGACAGGGGGCTTCGGCTATGGCTACACCTTC
>TRBV7-2|-|-|TRBJ1-2
CASSLTQGLGGYTF
TGTGCCAGCAGCTTAACCCAGGGGTTGGGAGGCTACACCTTC
>TRBV2|-|TRBD1|TRBJ1-2
CASSVGTEFGSGNYGYTF
TGTGCCAGCAGTGTAGGGACAGAGTTTGGATCGGGCAACTATGGCTACACCTTC
>TRBV28|-|-|TRBJ1-1
CAIQGATEAFF
TGTGCCATACAGGGCGCCACTGAAGCTTTCTTT
>TRBV5-1|-|TRBD1|TRBJ1-3
CASSRDSVSGNTIYF
TGCGCCAGCAGTCGGGACAGCGTCTCTGGAAACACCATATATTTT
>TRBV13|-|TRBD2|TRBJ2-3
CASSPGTSGYTSTDTQYF
TGTGCCAGCAGCCCAGGGACTAGCGGGTATACTAGCACAGATACGCAGTATTTT
>TRBV11-2|-|-|TRBJ2-5
CASSLGTRIQETQYF
TGTGCCAGCAGCTTAGGCACGAGGATTCAAGAGACCCAGTACTTC
>TRBV27|-|TRBD1|TRBJ1-1
CASSFGQGPTKAFF
TGTGCCAGCAGTTTCGGACAGGGGCCGACCAAAGCTTTCTTT
>TRBV5-1|-|TRBD1|TRBJ1-2
CASSLEQGALRGGYTF
TGCGCCAGCAGCTTGGAACAGGGGGCGCTTCGGGGTGGCTACACCTTC